This T cell receptor beta chain was found in a study of cytomegalovirus exposure and HLA in healthy donors. The overall study: One earlier analysis, a look at roughly 170 million T cells, found about 100 million unique TCR beta sequences. General study points: The likely explanation for a cluster of highly shared sequence variants was sequencing artifact.

The PCR used 60 Vbeta and 13 Jbeta primers. Original processing notes: Approximately 9.9 million shared chains were among the roughly 78 million unique TCR beta chains that a later analysis counted. The repertoire was sequenced with immunoSEQ multiplex PCR; TCRdb's copy has only in-frame clones and lacks some. The D gene and trimming were derived from the DNA, and the V and J assignments and clone size from that table. The data show over 150,000 clones, 77% seen once. As concerns this clone: Its antigen is not identified. At one end, the junction sequence differs from germline, possibly due to a read error.

Sample: PBMCs. This clonotype originated in a woman in her twenties or thirties in good health and CMV-seropositive.

This CDR3 reads CSSGSPPGTSNTGELFF. CDR3 in DNA: TGTTCCAGCGGCTCCCCCCCCGGGACATCGAACACCGGGGAGCTGTTTTTT. The V and J genes are TRBV7-9 and TRBJ2-2; D is possibly TRBD1 (6 bases). The CDR3 runs 17 residues. Germline V gene data show CDR1 as SEHNR and CDR2 as FQNEAQ (reference sequence).